This passage covers 32 T cell receptor beta chains from one sample sequenced in a study of cytomegalovirus exposure and HLA in healthy donors. PCR used 60 Vbeta primers and 13 Jbeta primers. Method: immunoSEQ multiplex PCR; TCRdb's copy keeps in-frame clones and lacks some. The table includes roughly 190,000 clones, about four fifths detected once. The specimen sequenced was PBMCs. The receptor set was obtained from a woman in her thirties in good health and CMV-seropositive.

The CDR3 bases are TGTGCCAGCAGCTTCGTCACAGGGGTCTACACTGAAGCTTTCTTT. It encodes CASSFVTGVYTEAFF. The chain is built from TRBV7-8 and TRBJ1-1; 7 bases align to TRBD1. This CDR3 spans 15 amino acids. The germline CDR1 and CDR2 sequences are SGHVS and FQNEAQ. V trimming: 3 bases; J trimming: 3 bases; junction bases outside the gene matches: 7. Full variable domain (missing parts from reference TRBV7-8 and TRBJ1-1): GAGVSQSPRYKVAKRGQDVALRCDPISGHVSLFWYQQALGQGPEFLTYFQNEAQLDKSGLPSDRFFAERPEGSVSTLKIQRTQQEDSAVYLCASSFVTGVYTEAFFGQGTRLTVV.

The chain couples TRBV27 to TRBJ1-6, with 8 bases identical to TRBD1. CDR1 MNHEY and CDR2 SMNVEV come from the germline V gene (reference sequence). The V segment lost 2 bases and the J segment 6 bases; nucleotides outside the gene matches: 3. This CDR3 has 15 residues. The CDR3 protein is CASSLTGQVNSPLHF. DNA for the CDR3: TGTGCCAGCAGTTTAACGGGACAGGTTAATTCACCCCTCCACTTT.

This chain connects TRBV5-5 to TRBJ1-4; tentative D call: TRBD1 (6 bases). V was cut by 0 bases and J by 2 bases, with 11 bases left in between. Germline CDR1 is SGHKS and CDR2 is YYEKEE (reference sequence). This CDR3 spans 16 amino acids. DNA of the CDR3: TGTGCCAGCAGCTTGGAGGGGAGGGGGACTAATGAAAAACTGTTTTTT. Translating it yields CASSLEGRGTNEKLFF.

This chain joins TRBV5-1 and TRBJ2-1, with 7 bases matching TRBD2. Germline V gene lookup returns CDR1 SGHRS and CDR2 YFSETQ. CDR3 length: 14 amino acids. V dropped 7 bases and J dropped 4; count of bases not matched to a gene: 8. The CDR3, as DNA: TGCGCCAGCCTGGGGCTAGCGGTTTACAATGAGCAGTTCTTC. Residues: CASLGLAVYNEQFF. Full variable domain (missing parts from reference TRBV5-1 and TRBJ2-1): KAGVTQTPRYLIKTRGQQVTLSCSPISGHRSVSWYQQTPGQGLQFLFEYFSETQRNKGNFPGRFSGRQFSNSRSEMNVSTLELGDSALYLCASLGLAVYNEQFFGPGTRLTVL.

This clone was picked up a small number of times. This sequence joins TRBV6-5 and TRBJ2-2, with 7 bases identical to TRBD1. This CDR3 has 15 amino acids. After removal of 2 bases from V and 3 bases from J, the junction contained 3 bases not matched to a gene. Germline CDR1 and CDR2: MNHEY and SVGAGI. The CDR3 DNA reads TGTGCCAGCAGTTACAGGGGGCTTCACACCGGGGAGCTGTTTTTT. Translation gives CASSYRGLHTGELFF.

This clone was counted between two and nine times. The rearrangement joins TRBV10-2 to TRBJ2-7; unclear D gene. Germline V gene data show CDR1 as WSHSY and CDR2 as SAAADI. The length of the CDR3 is 16 residues. V lost 2 bases, J lost 0 bases, and 14 bases lay in between. In nucleotides, the CDR3 is TGCGCCAGCAGTGAGGAACTCCCGCGAAGCTCCTACGAGCAGTACTTC. This translates into CASSEELPRSSYEQYF.

As DNA, the CDR3 is TGTGCCAGCGGTGGACAGGGGTCAGAGACCCAGTACTTC. Protein sequence: CASGGQGSETQYF. The chain has TRBV7-2 and TRBJ2-5, with 9 bases identical to TRBD1. The CDR3 consists of 13 residues. Germline V gives CDR1 SGHTA, CDR2 FQGNSA. V lost 8 bases and J lost 4; bases outside the gene matches: 5.

The table lists this clone with a count of one. The chain recombines TRBV2 with TRBJ1-6; maybe TRBD1 (6 bases). V lost 5 bases and J lost 7, with 12 bases in between. This CDR3 contains 14 residues. Germline V lookup: CDR1 SNHLY, CDR2 FYNNEI. As DNA, the CDR3 is TGTGCCAGCAGTCAAACAGGGTGGAATTCACCCCTCCACTTT. Protein: CASSQTGWNSPLHF.

This clone was detected only once. The chain combines TRBV7-9 with TRBJ2-3; D remains unclear. CDR3 length: 12 residues. From germline, CDR1 is SEHNR and CDR2 FQNEAQ (reference sequence). Trimming left V 5 bases short and J 5 bases short, with 8 bases between. CDR3 loop: CASSLTEDTQYF. As DNA, the CDR3 is TGTGCCAGCAGCCTAACAGAAGATACGCAGTATTTT.

V and J are TRBV4-1 and TRBJ1-6, with 10 positions matching TRBD1. The CDR3 runs to 16 residues. With V trimmed by 1 base and J by 6 bases, 3 bases remained unmatched. Germline lookup yields CDR1 MGHRA and CDR2 YSYEKL. This CDR3 reads CASSQGQGASNSPLHF. CDR3 nucleotide sequence: TGCGCCAGCAGCCAAGGACAGGGGGCGAGTAATTCACCCCTCCACTTT.

The rearrangement joins TRBV7-2 to TRBJ2-7; TRBD2 matches at 8 bases. The CDR3 loop spans 15 amino acids. The trim removed 4 bases at V and 0 bases at J, leaving 5 bases unmatched. CDR1 and CDR2 from the germline V gene are SGHTA and FQGNSA. The CDR3 DNA follows: TGTGCCAGCAGCTACCAGACTAGCGACTCCTACGAGCAGTACTTC. Translated: CASSYQTSDSYEQYF.

This clone has more than one count but fewer than ten. The genes are TRBV5-1 and TRBJ2-7; TRBD1 matches at 8 bases. The CDR3 has 14 residues. V lost 4 bases and J lost 7; bases outside the gene matches: 10. CDR1 is SGHRS and CDR2 is YFSETQ in the germline V gene. The chain's CDR3 is CASSPGTGGLEQYF. For the CDR3, the DNA is TGCGCCAGCAGCCCCGGGACAGGTGGCCTTGAGCAGTACTTC.

The V and J genes are TRBV5-6 and TRBJ2-1, with 14 nucleotides matching TRBD2. V shed 6 bases and J 5 bases; nucleotides not matched to a gene: 7. CDR3 length equals 16 residues. Germline loops: CDR1 SGHDT, CDR2 YYEEEE. DNA for the CDR3: TGTGCCAGCAACGGACTAGCGGGAGGTGACCACAATGAGCAGTTCTTC. Protein product: CASNGLAGGDHNEQFF.

CDR3 in DNA: TGTGCCAGCAGTCCGACGGGCTATGGCTACACCTTC. Protein: CASSPTGYGYTF. This chain joins TRBV6-6 and TRBJ1-2; D gene unclear. The V gene lost 5 bases and the J gene lost 4 bases, with 8 bases spanning the gap. Looked up from germline, CDR1 is MNHNY and CDR2 is SVGAGI (reference sequence). The CDR3 covers 12 residues.

J is TRBJ2-7 and V is TRBV9, with 13 bases fitting TRBD2. V lost 4 bases and J lost 4; bases outside the gene matches: 5. CDR3 size: 15 residues. The germline V gene has CDR1 SGDLS and CDR2 YYNGEE. CDR3 protein: CASSPGLAGEYEQYF. CDR3 nucleotides: TGTGCCAGCAGCCCCGGACTAGCGGGAGAATACGAGCAGTACTTC. Filled out from reference TRBV9 and TRBJ2-7, the complete variable domain reads DSGVTQTPKHLITATGQRVTLRCSPRSGDLSVYWYQQSLDQGLQFLIQYYNGEERAKGNILERFSAQQFPDLHSELNLSSLELGDSALYFCASSPGLAGEYEQYFGPGTRLTVT.

V gene TRBV10-3 combines with J gene TRBJ2-3; 7 bases map to TRBD2. J gave up 0 bases and V 3 bases, and 6 bases lay outside the gene matches. This CDR3 spans 16 amino acids. Germline V CDR1 and CDR2: ENHRY, SYGVKD. CDR3 sequence: CAISDRRGLSTDTQYF. The CDR3 nucleotides read TGTGCCATCAGTGATCGGAGGGGACTAAGCACAGATACGCAGTATTTT.

The J gene is TRBJ1-2, the V gene TRBV29-1; D uncertain. The CDR3 is 11 amino acids. The V gene lost 3 bases and the J gene lost 8 bases, with 10 bases spanning the gap. The germline CDR1 and CDR2 sequences are SQVTM and ANQGSEA. Here the CDR3 DNA reads TGCAGCGTTGATAGTTTAGAGGGCTACACCTTC. This codes for CSVDSLEGYTF. The variable domain in full, with the rest retrieved from reference TRBV29-1 and TRBJ1-2, is SAVISQKPSRDICQRGTSLTIQCQVDSQVTMMFWYRQQPGQSLTLIATANQGSEATYESGFVIDKFPISRPNLTFSTLTVSNMSPEDSSIYLCSVDSLEGYTFGSGTRLTVV.

The chain couples TRBV5-4 to TRBJ1-5; a possible D gene is TRBD1 (6 bases). CDR1 SGHNT and CDR2 YYREEE come from the germline V gene (reference sequence). There are 16 residues in the CDR3. V was cut by 2 bases and J by 0 bases, with 12 bases left in between. CDR3 sequence: CASSFGGLDSNQPQHF. CDR3 bases: TGTGCCAGCAGCTTCGGGGGGCTTGATAGCAATCAGCCCCAGCATTTT.

This rearrangement joins TRBV6-4 to TRBJ2-3, with a tentative D call TRBD2 (5 bases). CDR1 and CDR2 from the germline V gene are MRHNA and SNTAGT. The V end was cut by 6 bases, the J end by 2 bases, with 21 bases between. CDR3 length equals 17 residues. CDR3 amino acids: CASRPIGQRRSTDTQYF. The CDR3 bases are TGTGCCAGCAGGCCTATAGGCCAGCGGAGATCCACAGATACGCAGTATTTT.

The chain is built from TRBV13 and TRBJ2-3; 7 bases are shared with TRBD2. V lost 0 bases and J lost 5; bases outside the gene matches: 2. Germline V lookup: CDR1 PRHDT, CDR2 FYEKMQ (reference sequence). The CDR3 totals 14 residues. In nucleotides, the CDR3 is TGTGCCAGCAGCTTAGGAGGGAGGGGAGATACGCAGTATTTT. This gives the protein CASSLGGRGDTQYF.

This clone has only one observation. The chain combines TRBV6-5 with TRBJ2-7, with a tentative D call TRBD1 (6 bases). Looked up from germline, CDR1 is MNHEY and CDR2 is SVGAGI. This CDR3 is built from 16 residues. Trimming removed 2 bases from V and 3 bases from J, with 17 bases in between. The DNA of the CDR3 is TGTGCCAGCAGTTACGGTCTGCAGGGGTTAGACTACGAGCAGTACTTC. Protein product: CASSYGLQGLDYEQYF.

The chain uses TRBV9 and TRBJ2-2; 9 bases are shared with TRBD2. The CDR3 totals 15 residues. V shed 0 bases and J 7 bases; nucleotides not matched to a gene: 4. Germline V gene data show CDR1 as SGDLS and CDR2 as YYNGEE. For the CDR3, the DNA is TGTGCCAGCAGCGTAGCTAGCGGGGTGAACGGGGAGCTGTTTTTT. This encodes CASSVASGVNGELFF.

This clone was observed a single time. This chain connects TRBV11-2 to TRBJ1-6, with D unclear. Germline V gives CDR1 SGHAT, CDR2 FQNNGV. With 5 bases removed from V and 7 bases from J, the gap between germline ends came to 15 bases. CDR3 length: 15 residues. CDR3 protein: CASSGGFGGNSPLHF. The CDR3 DNA reads as TGTGCCAGCAGCGGTGGCTTTGGCGGAAATTCACCCCTCCACTTT.

This rearrangement joins TRBV2 to TRBJ2-1; D is uncertain. The CDR3 is made up of 11 amino acids. V lost 5 bases and J lost 10, with 9 bases in between. Germline CDR1 SNHLY, CDR2 FYNNEI. CDR3 region: CASSPGREQFF. CDR3 coding DNA: TGTGCCAGCAGTCCTGGTCGGGAGCAGTTCTTC.

The rearrangement joins TRBV15 to TRBJ1-4; D is perhaps TRBD1 (5 bases). This CDR3 is built from 13 residues. The germline gives CDR1 LNHNV, CDR2 YYDKDF (reference sequence). Trimming removed 6 bases at V and 4 bases at J, with 9 bases between. CDR3 residues: CATREDSNEKLFF. CDR3 nucleotide sequence: TGTGCCACCAGGGAAGACAGTAATGAAAAACTGTTTTTT.

J is TRBJ2-5 and V is TRBV13, with TRBD2 matching over 8 bases. The DNA end lines up better with TRBJ2-7; the J call may be wrong. Per the germline V gene, CDR1 is PRHDT and CDR2 is FYEKMQ (reference sequence). The CDR3 loop spans 17 amino acids. The CDR3 DNA is TGTGCCAGCAGAACCTTTCGGAGGGGGACTAGTGATTACGAGCAGTACTTC. It translates to CASRTFRRGTSDYEQYF.

A remark on this clone: Relative to the germline gene, one junction end is altered; a read error may explain this. V gene TRBV7-9 combines with J gene TRBJ2-7; D call uncertain. Per the germline V gene, CDR1 is SEHNR and CDR2 is FQNEAQ (reference sequence). The CDR3 is 12 amino acids. The CDR3 protein is CSSSSTAYEQYF. DNA for the CDR3: TGTTCCAGCAGCTCTACAGCTTACGAGCAGTACTTC.

The chain links TRBV30 to TRBJ1-4, with TRBD1 as a possible D gene (6 bases). This CDR3 comprises 14 residues. V gave up 3 bases and J gave up 8 bases, with 16 bases separating them. Germline V lookup: CDR1 GTSNPN, CDR2 SVGIG (reference sequence). DNA for the CDR3: TGTGCCTGGAGCAGCGTGACAGGTCTAGAAAAACTGTTTTTT. This sequence encodes CAWSSVTGLEKLFF. The full variable domain, completed using reference TRBV30 and TRBJ1-4, is SQTIHQWPATLVQPVGSPLSLECTVEGTSNPNLYWYRQAAGRGLQLLFYSVGIGQISSEVPQNLSASRPQDRQFILSSKKLLLSDSGFYLCAWSSVTGLEKLFFGSGTQLSVL.

The chain combines TRBV2 with TRBJ2-1, with D possibly being TRBD1 (6 bases). The ends were cut back, 3 bases at V and 5 bases at J, with 14 bases in the middle. Per germline, CDR1 SNHLY and CDR2 FYNNEI. The CDR3 sequence is 15 residues long. The CDR3 DNA is TGTGCCAGCAGTGACCTACAGGGTGAAAACAATGAGCAGTTCTTC. This sequence encodes CASSDLQGENNEQFF. Together with reference TRBV2 and TRBJ2-1, the CDR3 gives the full variable domain: EPEVTQTPSHQVTQMGQEVILRCVPISNHLYFYWYRQILGQKVEFLVSFYNNEISEKSEIFDDQFSVERPDGSNFTLKIRSTKLEDSAMYFCASSDLQGENNEQFFGPGTRLTVL.

This clone was counted a few times. The chain joins TRBV2 to TRBJ2-5; possible D gene TRBD2, 6 bases. The ends were cut back, 4 bases at V and 4 bases at J, with 13 bases in the middle. In germline, CDR1 is SNHLY, CDR2 FYNNEI. The CDR3 totals 14 residues. The DNA of the CDR3 is TGTGCCAGCAGTGCGACACTTAGCGGAGAGACCCAGTACTTC. As protein: CASSATLSGETQYF.

Only a few counts were recorded for this clone. The rearrangement links TRBV11-3 to TRBJ2-5; tentative D call: TRBD2 (6 bases). Germline CDR1 is SGHNT and CDR2 is YENEEA. V lost 4 bases and J lost 2, with 11 bases in between. The CDR3 runs 14 residues. The DNA for the CDR3 is TGTGCCAGCAGCTACGGGGGTGGGCAAGAGACCCAGTACTTC. Translating it yields CASSYGGGQETQYF.

This clone was counted only a few times. The chain links TRBV6-6 to TRBJ2-5, with 9 bases that match TRBD1. CDR1 and CDR2 from the germline V gene are MNHNY and SVGAGI (reference sequence). V lost 5 bases and J lost 4; bases outside the gene matches: 8. The CDR3 is 15 amino acids. CDR3 bases: TGTGCCAGCAGTCTAACCGGGACAGGGAGAGAGACCCAGTACTTC. Translating it yields CASSLTGTGRETQYF.